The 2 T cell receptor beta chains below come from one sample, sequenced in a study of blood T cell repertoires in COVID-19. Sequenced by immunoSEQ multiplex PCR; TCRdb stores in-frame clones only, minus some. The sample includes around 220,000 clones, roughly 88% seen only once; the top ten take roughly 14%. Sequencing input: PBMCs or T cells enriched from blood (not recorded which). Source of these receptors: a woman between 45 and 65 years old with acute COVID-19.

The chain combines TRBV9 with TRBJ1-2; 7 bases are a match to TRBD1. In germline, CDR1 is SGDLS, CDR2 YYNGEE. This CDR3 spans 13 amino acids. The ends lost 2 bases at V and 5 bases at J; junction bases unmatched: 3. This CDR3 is CASSVEGAYGYTF. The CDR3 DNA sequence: TGTGCCAGCAGCGTCGAGGGGGCGTATGGCTACACCTTC.

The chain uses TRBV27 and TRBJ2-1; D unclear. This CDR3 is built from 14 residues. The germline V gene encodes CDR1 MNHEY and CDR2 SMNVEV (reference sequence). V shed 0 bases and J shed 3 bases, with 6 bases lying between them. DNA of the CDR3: TGTGCCAGCAGTTTATCGGCCAACTACAATGAGCAGTTCTTC. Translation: CASSLSANYNEQFF.